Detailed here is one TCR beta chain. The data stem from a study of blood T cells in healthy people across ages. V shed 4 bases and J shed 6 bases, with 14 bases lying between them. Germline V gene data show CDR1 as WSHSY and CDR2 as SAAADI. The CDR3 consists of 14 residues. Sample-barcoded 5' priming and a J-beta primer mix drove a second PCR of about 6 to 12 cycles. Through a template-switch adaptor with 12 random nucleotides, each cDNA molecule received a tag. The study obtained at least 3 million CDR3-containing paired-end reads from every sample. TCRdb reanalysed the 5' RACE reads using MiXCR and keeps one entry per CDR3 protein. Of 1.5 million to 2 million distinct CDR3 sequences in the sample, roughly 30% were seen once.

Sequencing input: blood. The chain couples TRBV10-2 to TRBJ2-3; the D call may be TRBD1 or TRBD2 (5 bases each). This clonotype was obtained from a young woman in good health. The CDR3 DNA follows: TGCGCCAGCAGTGTAAGGGACCCCACGGATACGCAGTATTTT. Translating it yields CASSVRDPTDTQYF.